One sample yielded the 29 T cell receptor beta chains listed below, sequenced in a study of CD4 T cells in relation to SARS-CoV-2 and coronaviruses. These TCRs are of unknown antigen specificity. Before the COVID-19 pandemic, during about 2011-2019, CD4+ T cells were taken from unexposed donors. After more than eight days of culture, CD4+ T cells were isolated. Assay: immunoSEQ multiplex PCR; the TCRdb copy retains only in-frame clones and omits some. The table lists around 23,000 clones, less than 85% of them singletons. Sequencing was carried out using CD4+ T cells from PBMCs, cultured in vitro. The receptors here all came from a human donor in good health.

This chain connects TRBV7-9 to TRBJ2-3; perhaps D is TRBD1 or TRBD2 (5 bases each). Germline assignment: CDR1 SEHNR and CDR2 FQNEAQ (reference sequence). V dropped 2 bases and J dropped 5 bases, with 11 bases sitting between them. The CDR3 is 14 amino acids. CDR3 nucleotides: TGTGCCAGCAGCTTAATGGGGGAAGGAGATACGCAGTATTTT. This translates into CASSLMGEGDTQYF.

The chain carries TRBV6-5 and TRBJ2-1; 10 nucleotides match TRBD1. The ends lost 8 bases at V and 8 bases at J; junction bases unmatched: 12. In germline, CDR1 is MNHEY, CDR2 SVGAGI. The CDR3 is 15 residues long. The CDR3 reads CASYSGQGFIDEQFF. The CDR3 nucleotides read TGTGCCAGCTACTCGGGACAGGGGTTTATCGATGAGCAGTTCTTC.

The CDR3 loop is CASTSDFYYEQYF. CDR3 DNA: TGTGCCAGCACCTCCGACTTCTACTACGAGCAGTACTTC. V usage is TRBV12-3 or TRBV12-4 and J usage is TRBJ2-7; D is unresolved. V was cut by 7 bases and J by 3 bases, with 13 bases left in between. The CDR3 consists of 13 residues.

The rearrangement links TRBV6-5 to TRBJ1-1, with TRBD1 matching over 7 bases. J was trimmed by 0 bases and V by 7 bases; bases with no gene match: 5. The CDR3 has 14 amino acids. Looked up from germline, CDR1 is MNHEY and CDR2 is SVGAGI. The CDR3 is CASKTGTVNTEAFF. The CDR3 nucleotides read TGTGCCAGCAAAACCGGGACAGTGAACACTGAAGCTTTCTTT.

The chain uses TRBV15 and TRBJ2-1, with D uncertain. CDR1 is LNHNV, CDR2 YYDKDF, per germline (reference sequence). Trimming took 1 base from V and 15 from J, leaving 19 bases between them. The CDR3 runs to 14 residues. CDR3 DNA: TGTGCCACCAGCAGAGGCGTTGGAAGCCTTTACTCGTTCTTC. It codes for CATSRGVGSLYSFF. Using reference TRBV15 and TRBJ2-1 for the parts outside the CDR3, the full variable domain is DAMVIQNPRYQVTQFGKPVTLSCSQTLNHNVMYWYQQKSSQAPKLLFHYYDKDFNNEADTPDNFQSRRPNTSFCFLDIRSPGLGDTAMYLCATSRGVGSLYSFFGPGTRLTVL.

This clone was observed a single time. This sequence joins TRBV12-3 or TRBV12-4 and TRBJ1-5; TRBD1 might be the D (5 bases). This CDR3 contains 13 residues. The V and J ends lost 6 bases and 4 bases respectively, with 10 bases between them. CDR3 in DNA: TGTGCCAGCAGGGGACTTGCTAATCAGCCCCAGCATTTT. Translated: CASRGLANQPQHF.

The rearrangement links TRBV6-1 to TRBJ1-3; no firm D call. This CDR3 has 11 residues. V gave up 3 bases and J gave up 10 bases, with 7 bases separating them. In germline, CDR1 is MNHNS, CDR2 SASEGT. The CDR3 region has the DNA TGTGCCAGCAGTGAGGCCCGGACCATATATTTT. Amino acids: CASSEARTIYF.

V gene TRBV6-1 combines with J gene TRBJ1-5, with D maybe TRBD1 (5 bases). V lost 1 base, J lost 7 bases, and 11 bases lay in between. The CDR3 spans 14 residues. The germline gives CDR1 MNHNS, CDR2 SASEGT. The CDR3: CASSEDGGWQPQHF. CDR3 in DNA: TGTGCCAGCAGTGAAGACGGGGGTTGGCAGCCCCAGCATTTT.

This chain uses TRBV19 with TRBJ2-2; D unclear. Trimming removed 1 base at V and 3 bases at J, with 15 bases between. CDR3 size: 17 residues. Looked up from germline, CDR1 is LNHDA and CDR2 is SQIVND (reference sequence). CDR3 amino acids: CASSIATILRDTGELFF. In DNA, the CDR3 is TGTGCCAGTAGTATAGCAACTATCCTACGGGACACCGGGGAGCTGTTTTTT.

The genes are TRBV6-4 and TRBJ2-3, with TRBD2 identical over 11 bases. CDR1 and CDR2 from the germline V gene are MRHNA and SNTAGT. The CDR3 runs to 15 residues. Trimming cost V 6 bases and J 3 bases; bases outside gene matches: 5. The CDR3 DNA sequence: TGTGCCAGCAGCCAAACTAGCGGGAGTACAGATACGCAGTATTTT. Amino acids: CASSQTSGSTDTQYF.

The chain recombines TRBV2 with TRBJ2-1; 10 positions match TRBD2. Germline loops: CDR1 SNHLY, CDR2 FYNNEI. The CDR3 contains 14 residues. V lost 7 bases, J lost 9 bases, and 9 bases stayed unmatched. The CDR3 DNA is TGTGCCAGCAATACCGTAGCGGGAGGAAGTGAGCAGTTCTTC. Its protein is CASNTVAGGSEQFF. Complete variable domain (other parts from reference TRBV2 and TRBJ2-1): EPEVTQTPSHQVTQMGQEVILRCVPISNHLYFYWYRQILGQKVEFLVSFYNNEISEKSEIFDDQFSVERPDGSNFTLKIRSTKLEDSAMYFCASNTVAGGSEQFFGPGTRLTVL.

The V gene is TRBV10-3, the J gene TRBJ2-3; D tentatively fits TRBD1 or TRBD2 (5 bases each). Trimming removed 5 bases from V and 3 bases from J, with 12 bases in between. CDR3 length: 14 residues. Per germline, CDR1 ENHRY and CDR2 SYGVKD. The CDR3 coding sequence is TGTGCCATCAGTCCGGGACCACGAACAGATACGCAGTATTTT. This encodes CAISPGPRTDTQYF.

The V and J genes are TRBV19 and TRBJ1-1; D unclear. The CDR3 consists of 14 residues. Deletions cut 3 bases from V and 1 base from J, with 9 bases between. CDR1 is LNHDA, CDR2 SQIVND, per germline (reference sequence). The DNA for the CDR3 is TGTGCCAGTAGTATCACGGGGTGGAACACTGAAGCTTTCTTT. This translates into CASSITGWNTEAFF.

The chain uses TRBV15 and TRBJ1-2; D remains ambiguous. V shed 5 bases and J shed 5 bases, with 12 bases lying between them. CDR1 and CDR2 from the germline V gene are LNHNV and YYDKDF (reference sequence). There are 13 residues in the CDR3. The CDR3 DNA reads TGTGCCACCAGCCCCGAAGAGGGATATGGCTACACCTTC. Its protein product is CATSPEEGYGYTF.

The chain recombines TRBV9 with TRBJ1-2, with D unclear. The germline gives CDR1 SGDLS, CDR2 YYNGEE. The CDR3 loop spans 14 amino acids. V gave up 2 bases and J gave up 3 bases, with 11 bases separating them. CDR3 residues: CASSVGWGDYGYTF. The CDR3 bases are TGTGCCAGCAGCGTGGGTTGGGGTGACTATGGCTACACCTTC.

This clone has more than one count but fewer than ten. This chain links TRBV27 with TRBJ2-7, with 8 bases that match TRBD1. V was clipped by 2 bases and J by 5 bases; unmatched bases: 5. The V gene's germline CDR1 is MNHEY and CDR2 SMNVEV (reference sequence). The CDR3 is 14 residues long. This chain's CDR3 is CASSLQGARNEQYF. For the CDR3, the DNA is TGTGCCAGCAGTTTACAGGGGGCTCGGAACGAGCAGTACTTC.

The V call is TRBV14, the J call TRBJ1-1; D ambiguous. Germline values: CDR1 SGHDN, CDR2 FVKESK. The CDR3 is 15 amino acids. Trimming removed 2 bases from V and 4 bases from J, with 14 bases in between. This CDR3 is CASSQQSTHSTEAFF. CDR3 sequence (DNA): TGTGCCAGCAGCCAACAGTCTACCCATAGCACTGAAGCTTTCTTT.

The chain carries TRBV2 and TRBJ2-7; TRBD1 is a possible D gene (6 bases). The CDR3 loop spans 14 amino acids. Trimming pared 7 bases from V and 2 bases from J, leaving 15 bases between. Germline CDR1 and CDR2: SNHLY and FYNNEI. CDR3 sequence (DNA): TGTGCCAGCAATTCAGACAGGATAACCTACGAGCAGTACTTC. This sequence encodes CASNSDRITYEQYF.

The chain combines TRBV28 with TRBJ2-5; 8 bases match TRBD1. Unmatched junction bases numbered 9, after V lost 4 bases and J lost 5 bases. CDR1 and CDR2 from the germline V gene are MDHEN and SYDVKM. The CDR3 loop spans 15 amino acids. DNA of the CDR3: TGTGCCAGCAGTTCGACAGGGGATAGGCGGGAGACCCAGTACTTC. It yields the protein CASSSTGDRRETQYF.

This clone was detected once. This chain links TRBV30 with TRBJ2-3; D is unclear. V gave up 1 base and J gave up 0 bases, with 8 bases separating them. The CDR3 is made up of 14 amino acids. In germline, CDR1 is GTSNPN, CDR2 SVGIG (reference sequence). As DNA, the CDR3 is TGTGCCTGGAGTGCTGTTTTTAGCACAGATACGCAGTATTTT. Its translation is CAWSAVFSTDTQYF. Looking up the rest from reference TRBV30 and TRBJ2-3 gives the full variable domain: SQTIHQWPATLVQPVGSPLSLECTVEGTSNPNLYWYRQAAGRGLQLLFYSVGIGQISSEVPQNLSASRPQDRQFILSSKKLLLSDSGFYLCAWSAVFSTDTQYFGPGTRLTVL.

The chain employs TRBV7-9 and TRBJ1-2, with TRBD1 as a possible D gene (6 bases). Germline V gives CDR1 SEHNR, CDR2 FQNEAQ (reference sequence). V gave up 1 base and J gave up 0 bases, with 9 bases separating them. CDR3 length equals 15 residues. CDR3 protein: CASSLGGATNYGYTF. The CDR3, as DNA: TGTGCCAGCAGCTTAGGGGGGGCCACTAACTATGGCTACACCTTC.

This clone was detected a few times. The V and J genes are TRBV7-9 and TRBJ2-1; 8 bases map to TRBD2. Germline CDR1 is SEHNR and CDR2 is FQNEAQ (reference sequence). J gave up 1 base and V 6 bases, and 5 bases lay outside the gene matches. This CDR3 contains 15 residues. The CDR3 DNA follows: TGTGCCAGCAGTGGAAGACTAGCGTCCTACAATGAGCAGTTCTTC. Translating it yields CASSGRLASYNEQFF.

The chain couples TRBV6-5 to TRBJ1-4; D remains ambiguous. The CDR3 extends over 14 amino acids. Germline values: CDR1 MNHEY, CDR2 SVGAGI. V was clipped by 4 bases and J by 5 bases, with 11 bases between them. The DNA of the CDR3 is TGTGCCAGCAGTTTGGTCGGCCCGAATGAAAAACTGTTTTTT. This sequence encodes CASSLVGPNEKLFF.

J is TRBJ2-1 and V is TRBV4-1; weak D call: TRBD1 (6 bases). This CDR3 is 16 amino acids long. CDR1 is MGHRA, CDR2 YSYEKL, per germline. Trimming pared 0 bases from V and 8 bases from J, leaving 17 bases between. The CDR3 DNA follows: TGCGCCAGCAGCCAAGATCAGGGCAGGGGTGATGATGAGCAGTTCTTC. Translation gives CASSQDQGRGDDEQFF.

The chain employs TRBV9 and TRBJ1-1, with unresolved D. Between the trimmed V and J ends, which lost 1 base and 4 bases, there was a span of 11 bases. CDR3 size: 14 residues. CDR1 is SGDLS, CDR2 YYNGEE, per germline. Written as DNA, the CDR3 is TGTGCCAGCAGCGTAAAGCCAGGAACCACTGAAGCTTTCTTT. Residues: CASSVKPGTTEAFF. The variable domain in full, with the rest retrieved from reference TRBV9 and TRBJ1-1, is DSGVTQTPKHLITATGQRVTLRCSPRSGDLSVYWYQQSLDQGLQFLIQYYNGEERAKGNILERFSAQQFPDLHSELNLSSLELGDSALYFCASSVKPGTTEAFFGQGTRLTVV.

The chain's CDR3 is CASRGMNTEAFF. The CDR3 bases are TGTGCCAGTAGGGGAATGAACACTGAAGCTTTCTTT. The chain has TRBV19 and TRBJ1-1; D is uncertain. The CDR3 consists of 12 residues. V was shortened by 6 bases and J by 0 bases, with 5 bases between the two germline ends. The germline V gene has CDR1 LNHDA and CDR2 SQIVND (reference sequence).

This rearrangement joins TRBV6-1 to TRBJ2-5, with 7 bases matching TRBD2. The CDR3 totals 16 residues. CDR1 and CDR2 (germline): MNHNS, SASEGT. V was pared by 2 bases and J by 5 bases, with 11 bases of the junction left unmatched. CDR3 region: CASSEYRAGRGETQYF. The CDR3 region has the DNA TGTGCCAGCAGTGAATATCGAGCGGGACGGGGGGAGACCCAGTACTTC.

V and J are TRBV19 and TRBJ2-3, with 9 bases lining up with TRBD1. The germline V gene encodes CDR1 LNHDA and CDR2 SQIVND (reference sequence). V was clipped by 5 bases and J by 0 bases; unmatched bases: 6. This CDR3 is built from 16 residues. CDR3 bases: TGTGCCAGTAGTCCGACAGGGGGATCGAGCACAGATACGCAGTATTTT. Amino acids: CASSPTGGSSTDTQYF.

V usage is TRBV9 and J usage is TRBJ1-3; 7 bases are a match to TRBD1. Losses at the gene ends were 1 base for V and 2 bases for J; bases not matched to a gene: 3. The CDR3 runs 15 residues. Germline loops: CDR1 SGDLS, CDR2 YYNGEE. The CDR3 nucleotides read TGTGCCAGCAGCGTACAGGGGGGCCCTGGAAACACCATATATTTT. Amino acids: CASSVQGGPGNTIYF.